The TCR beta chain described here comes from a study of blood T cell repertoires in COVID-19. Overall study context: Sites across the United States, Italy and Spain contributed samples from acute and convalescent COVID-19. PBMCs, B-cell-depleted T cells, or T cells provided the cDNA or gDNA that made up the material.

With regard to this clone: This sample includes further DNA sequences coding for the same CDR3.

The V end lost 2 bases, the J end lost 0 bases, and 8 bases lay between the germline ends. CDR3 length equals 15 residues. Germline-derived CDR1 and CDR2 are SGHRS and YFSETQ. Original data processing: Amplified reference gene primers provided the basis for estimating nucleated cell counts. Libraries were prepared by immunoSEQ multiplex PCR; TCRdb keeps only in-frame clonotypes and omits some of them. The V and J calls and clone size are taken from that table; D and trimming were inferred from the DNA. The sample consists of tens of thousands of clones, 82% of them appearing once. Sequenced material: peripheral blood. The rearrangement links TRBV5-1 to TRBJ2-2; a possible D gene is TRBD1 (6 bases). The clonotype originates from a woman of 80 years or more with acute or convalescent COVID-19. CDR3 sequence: CASSLGGANTGELFF. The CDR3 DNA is TGCGCCAGCAGCTTAGGGGGAGCGAACACCGGGGAGCTGTTTTTT.